This T cell receptor beta chain was retrieved from a study of cytomegalovirus exposure and HLA in healthy donors. Study-wide context: A subsequent analysis reported that the roughly 130 validation repertoires were produced on the same platform that had also been used for the 550 to 750 first-cohort repertoires. The study, taken as a whole, reports: Reports credit the classifier with highly specific, highly sensitive diagnosis of cytomegalovirus status. The authors listed 150 to 200 TCR beta chains as cytomegalovirus-associated.

The donors were members of the roughly 130-subject validation cohort (separate from the approximately 670-subject first cohort). Sequenced by immunoSEQ multiplex PCR; TCRdb stores in-frame clones only, minus some. The table shows about 64,000 clones, with 92% occurring only once. Worth noting for this clone: The target antigen is unknown.

There are 15 residues in the CDR3. The V end lost 2 bases, the J end lost 1 base, and 11 bases lay between the germline ends. Germline V gives CDR1 SGHNT, CDR2 YENEEA. The sequencing input was PBMCs. The genes are TRBV11-3 and TRBJ1-1; D remains ambiguous. The receptor was derived from a woman aged 18-30 years in good health and CMV-seronegative. CDR3 bases: TGTGCCAGCAGCTTATACAAGGCGGGGAACACTGAAGCTTTCTTT. It translates to CASSLYKAGNTEAFF.